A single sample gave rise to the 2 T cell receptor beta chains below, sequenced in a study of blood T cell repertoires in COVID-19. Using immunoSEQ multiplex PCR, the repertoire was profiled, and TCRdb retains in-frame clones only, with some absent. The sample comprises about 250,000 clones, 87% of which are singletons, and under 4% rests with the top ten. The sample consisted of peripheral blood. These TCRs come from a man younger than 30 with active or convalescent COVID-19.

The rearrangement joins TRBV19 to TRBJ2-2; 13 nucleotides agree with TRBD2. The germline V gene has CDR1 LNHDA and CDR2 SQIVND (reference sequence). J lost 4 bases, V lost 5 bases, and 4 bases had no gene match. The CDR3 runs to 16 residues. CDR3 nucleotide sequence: TGTGCCAGTAGTGGACTAGCGGGGGCACCCACCGGGGAGCTGTTTTTT. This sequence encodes CASSGLAGAPTGELFF.

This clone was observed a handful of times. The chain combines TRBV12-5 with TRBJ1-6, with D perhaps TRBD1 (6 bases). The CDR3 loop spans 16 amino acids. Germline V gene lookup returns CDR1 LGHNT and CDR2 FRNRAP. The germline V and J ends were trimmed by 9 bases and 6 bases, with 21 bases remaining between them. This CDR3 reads CASARVPDRFNSPLHF. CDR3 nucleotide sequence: TGTGCTAGCGCAAGGGTCCCGGACAGATTTAATTCACCCCTCCACTTT.